The present entry profiles one T cell receptor beta chain with its context. What it binds is unknown. Under the authors' procedure: ImmunoSEQ only sent back junction sequences with no quality scores, so filtering was done differently. Assay: immunoSEQ multiplex PCR; the TCRdb copy retains only in-frame clones and omits some. The DNA was the basis for D and trimming; V, J and clone size are from that table. The sample includes some 2 million clones, roughly 94% of them seen just once. The CDR3 is made up of 14 amino acids. Germline values: CDR1 MNHNS, CDR2 SASEGT. J gave up 3 bases and V 6 bases, and 7 bases lay outside the gene matches. This sample is drawn from a study of shared clonotypes between healthy human individuals. Study context: The plates for each donor numbered three CD4 naive, three CD4 memory, two CD8 naive and one CD8 memory. Study-wide results and caveats: Generation probabilities were higher for clonotypes shared across all four sorted-subset donors than for unshared ones. Expectations were that clonotype sharing among donors would be affected by sequencing depth.

The chain links TRBV6-1 to TRBJ2-7; TRBD1 matches 8 bases. The receptor was isolated from a man between 18 and 29 years old in good health. Specimen: naive CD4+ T cells sorted from blood. Subset denoted: CD45RA+ positively selected. CDR3 nucleotide sequence: TGTGCCAGCAGCGGCGGGACAGGAGTCTACGAGCAGTACTTC. Translating it yields CASSGGTGVYEQYF.